The T cell receptor (beta chain) described here comes from a study of T cells in Graves' hyperthyroidism and ophthalmopathy. Overall study findings and caveats: Among thyroid clonotypes expanded above 0.001, most also appeared in blood.

RNA transcripts served as the template for amplifying TCR beta CDR3 regions. When the TCR CDR3 underwent first-round RT-PCR, the HTBI primer set was used. TCRdb used MiXCR to reprocess the multiplex PCR reads, holding one entry per CDR3 protein. The sample lists 610,000 or so distinct CDR3 sequences; around 45% were seen once. Concerning this clonotype itself: Its antigen remains unknown.

When ophthalmopathy did not progress within 18 months, Graves' hyperthyroidism was considered stable. The study based diagnoses on clinical symptoms, serum thyroxine and TRAb, thyroid ultrasound and orbital computed tomography. Per the germline V gene, CDR1 is DFQATT and CDR2 is SNEGSKA (reference sequence). The CDR3 length is 13 residues. V lost 5 bases to trimming and J lost 6 bases; unmatched junction nucleotides: 9. This receptor was obtained from a woman younger than 30 with Graves' hyperthyroidism. Input material: peripheral blood or thyroid tissue (not recorded which). The rearrangement uses TRBV20-1 and TRBJ1-2; TRBD1 matches 7 bases. The CDR3 here is CSARRQGGNGYTF. The CDR3 DNA sequence: TGCAGTGCTCGAAGACAGGGAGGCAATGGCTACACCTTC.